Following are 26 T cell receptor beta chains from one sample sequenced in a study of graft-versus-host responses after intestinal transplantation. These receptors have no identified antigens. Measured with immunoSEQ multiplex PCR; TCRdb has only the in-frame clones, and not every one. The data hold 90,000 to 120,000 clones, with roughly 87% observed a single time. The sequenced sample was unstimulated CD4+ T cells sorted from spleen or lymph node cells, obtained before transplant. The receptors derive from a human donor who was the organ donor for an intestinal transplant.

The chain employs TRBV5-1 and TRBJ2-1; TRBD2 agrees at 11 bases. This CDR3 is built from 16 residues. V was pared by 4 bases and J by 0 bases, with 3 bases of the junction left unmatched. CDR1 and CDR2 (germline): SGHRS, YFSETQ. The CDR3 bases are TGCGCCAGCAGCGCCGGGACTAGCGGCTCCTACAATGAGCAGTTCTTC. As protein: CASSAGTSGSYNEQFF.

With regard to this clone: Additional DNA sequences in this sample encode the identical CDR3. This rearrangement joins TRBV20-1 to TRBJ2-5, with D hard to call. Germline CDR1 is DFQATT and CDR2 is SNEGSKA (reference sequence). CDR3 length: 10 amino acids. V lost 3 bases, J lost 2 bases, and 1 base lay in between. The CDR3 loop is CSARQETQYF. The CDR3 DNA reads as TGCAGTGCTAGGCAAGAGACCCAGTACTTC.

This CDR3 reads CASSSRDRAETQYF. CDR3 coding DNA: TGTGCCAGCAGCTCCCGGGACAGGGCGGAGACCCAGTACTTC. V is TRBV9 and J is TRBJ2-5, with 9 bases matching TRBD1. The CDR3 loop spans 14 amino acids. CDR1 and CDR2 (germline): SGDLS, YYNGEE. The J segment lost 5 bases and the V segment lost 4 bases, leaving 6 bases of the junction unmatched.

The chain has TRBV7-6 and TRBJ1-2, with 9 bases matching TRBD1. Per germline, CDR1 SGHVS and CDR2 FNYEAQ. V trimming: 5 bases; J trimming: 2 bases; junction bases outside the gene matches: 12. The CDR3 covers 17 residues. The CDR3 loop reads CASSQSRDRAWNYGYTF. The CDR3, as DNA: TGTGCCAGCAGCCAGTCCCGGGACAGGGCATGGAACTATGGCTACACCTTC.

This chain uses TRBV21-1 with TRBJ2-3; the D segment call TRBD1 is taken from the table without a DNA check. TRBV21-1 counts as a pseudogene. The CDR3 runs to 15 residues. CDR3 loop: CASSRGTGTTDTQYF. The CDR3 coding sequence is TGTGCCAGCAGCAGGGGGACAGGGACCACAGATACGCAGTATTTT.

This clone was seen just once. This same CDR3 is encoded by further DNA sequences in the sample. The CDR3 bases are TGTGCCAGCAGCTTATCGGGGGGTCAGCCCCAGCATTTT. It translates to CASSLSGGQPQHF. V and J are TRBV7-9 and TRBJ1-5; D is perhaps TRBD1 (5 bases). Trimming removed 2 bases from V and 6 bases from J, with 8 bases in between. The CDR3 loop spans 13 amino acids. Germline assignment: CDR1 SEHNR and CDR2 FQNEAQ (reference sequence).

The chain uses TRBV30 and TRBJ1-1; possible D gene TRBD1, 6 bases. The V and J ends lost 3 bases and 1 base respectively, with 9 bases between them. Germline V gene sequence: CDR1 GTSNPN, CDR2 SVGIG (reference sequence). This CDR3 contains 13 residues. The CDR3 protein is CAWRGHENTEAFF. The DNA of the CDR3 is TGTGCCTGGAGGGGACATGAGAACACTGAAGCTTTCTTT.

This clone was counted once. The V call is TRBV12-5, the J call TRBJ2-1; D could derive from TRBD1 or TRBD2 (5 bases each). This CDR3 has 15 residues. V shed 5 bases and J shed 7 bases, with 18 bases lying between them. Germline loops: CDR1 LGHNT, CDR2 FRNRAP. DNA of the CDR3: TGTGCTAGTGGTCTCGGGACCCAGAAGCCTAATGAGCAGTTCTTC. Its translation: CASGLGTQKPNEQFF.

The table lists this clone with a count of one. The J gene is TRBJ2-1, the V gene TRBV5-4; the D is unclear. In germline, CDR1 is SGHNT, CDR2 YYREEE (reference sequence). The CDR3 length is 12 residues. Trimming took 4 bases from V and 6 from J, leaving 8 bases between them. The CDR3 here is CASSRPSNEQFF. CDR3 in DNA: TGTGCCAGCAGCCGACCCTCCAATGAGCAGTTCTTC.

This clone has only one observation. The rearrangement links TRBV5-1 to TRBJ2-1; unclear D gene. CDR1 SGHRS and CDR2 YFSETQ come from the germline V gene. V lost 4 bases, J lost 8 bases, and 13 bases lay in between. This CDR3 contains 13 residues. Written as DNA, the CDR3 is TGCGCCAGCAGCCAGGACGTATACTATGAGCAGTTCTTC. Its translation is CASSQDVYYEQFF.

The chain is built from TRBV7-2 and TRBJ2-7, with D possibly being TRBD1 or TRBD2 (6 bases each). CDR1 and CDR2 from the germline V gene are SGHTA and FQGNSA. The CDR3 has 15 residues. The V and J ends lost 3 bases and 2 bases respectively, with 14 bases between them. CDR3 coding DNA: TGTGCCAGCAGCTTTGATAGGGGGGAGACCTACGAGCAGTACTTC. Translation gives CASSFDRGETYEQYF.

The rearrangement uses TRBV2 and TRBJ1-4; D is uncertain. Germline-derived CDR1 and CDR2 are SNHLY and FYNNEI. The CDR3 extends over 13 amino acids. Between the trimmed V and J ends, which lost 4 bases and 6 bases, there was a span of 9 bases. The DNA of the CDR3 is TGTGCCAGCAGTGTGTGGACCCATGAAAAACTGTTTTTT. Its protein is CASSVWTHEKLFF.

The chain joins TRBV5-4 to TRBJ1-1, with 9 bases aligning to TRBD1. Germline lookup yields CDR1 SGHNT and CDR2 YYREEE (reference sequence). The CDR3 totals 15 residues. J gave up 1 base and V 3 bases, and 4 bases lay outside the gene matches. The CDR3 reads CASSWPGQGNTEAFF. The CDR3 nucleotides are TGTGCCAGCAGCTGGCCGGGACAGGGGAACACTGAAGCTTTCTTT.

J is TRBJ2-2 and V is TRBV18, with a tentative D call TRBD2 (6 bases). V was cut by 0 bases and J by 1 base, with 12 bases left in between. This CDR3 comprises 17 residues. The germline V gene has CDR1 KGHSH and CDR2 LQKENI. CDR3 amino acids: CASSPPGGTLNTGELFF. In DNA form, the CDR3 reads TGTGCCAGCTCACCACCCGGCGGGACCTTGAACACCGGGGAGCTGTTTTTT.

V and J are TRBV5-6 and TRBJ2-1; a possible D gene is TRBD2 (5 bases). This CDR3 contains 14 residues. CDR1 and CDR2 (germline): SGHDT, YYEEEE. V was shortened by 9 bases and J by 0 bases, with 13 bases between the two germline ends. CDR3 amino acids: CATRGSSSYNEQFF. CDR3 nucleotides: TGTGCCACCCGGGGTTCGAGCTCCTACAATGAGCAGTTCTTC.

The chain links TRBV18 to TRBJ2-7; TRBD2 might be the D (5 bases). V lost 3 bases and J 4 bases, leaving 10 bases between the germline ends. The germline CDR1 and CDR2 sequences are KGHSH and LQKENI. The CDR3 is 13 amino acids. The CDR3 loop reads CASSPSLAYEQYF. CDR3 coding DNA: TGTGCCAGCTCACCGAGCCTAGCATACGAGCAGTACTTC.

V usage is TRBV6-5 and J usage is TRBJ1-1; D is undetermined. V was clipped by 8 bases and J by 5 bases, with 9 bases between them. Germline V CDR1 and CDR2: MNHEY, SVGAGI. The CDR3 spans 11 residues. The CDR3 is CASERRTEAFF. CDR3 nucleotides: TGTGCCAGCGAGAGGCGGACTGAAGCTTTCTTT.

The V call is TRBV7-9, the J call TRBJ2-7; D is undetermined. Trimming took 5 bases from V and 0 from J, leaving 20 bases between them. This CDR3 contains 17 residues. The germline V gene encodes CDR1 SEHNR and CDR2 FQNEAQ (reference sequence). CDR3 sequence (DNA): TGTGCCAGCAGCCCGGGTATAGATCCGCTTGGCTCCTACGAGCAGTACTTC. Protein product: CASSPGIDPLGSYEQYF.

The chain combines TRBV18 with TRBJ2-2; 7 nucleotides agree with TRBD1. V was pared by 3 bases and J by 0 bases, with 7 bases of the junction left unmatched. The CDR3 has 17 amino acids. Germline V lookup: CDR1 KGHSH, CDR2 LQKENI. CDR3 protein: CASSPPGQTSNTGELFF. The CDR3 DNA is TGTGCCAGCTCACCGCCGGGACAGACTTCGAACACCGGGGAGCTGTTTTTT.

This chain connects TRBV2 to TRBJ2-1; D is undetermined. This CDR3 comprises 13 residues. Trimming stripped 7 bases from V and 0 bases from J, with 7 bases between. The germline V gene has CDR1 SNHLY and CDR2 FYNNEI. The CDR3 nucleotides read TGTGCCAGCAATAGGTACTCCTACAATGAGCAGTTCTTC. It encodes CASNRYSYNEQFF.

The V and J genes are TRBV7-2 and TRBJ1-2, with D perhaps TRBD1 (6 bases). Germline V gene sequence: CDR1 SGHTA, CDR2 FQGNSA. The ends were cut back, 2 bases at V and 3 bases at J, with 13 bases in the middle. The CDR3 length is 15 residues. CDR3 sequence (DNA): TGTGCCAGCAGCTTAAGGGGGGGATCTGACTATGGCTACACCTTC. Translation: CASSLRGGSDYGYTF.

DNA for the CDR3: TGCAGCGTTGTGGTCCCGACTAGCGGGTCAGACTACGAGCAGTACTTC. Translated: CSVVVPTSGSDYEQYF. The chain joins TRBV29-1 to TRBJ2-7; 10 bases line up with TRBD2. The CDR3 runs to 16 residues. The V gene's germline CDR1 is SQVTM and CDR2 ANQGSEA. Trimming at V came to 4 bases and at J to 3 bases, leaving 12 bases not matched to a gene.

J is TRBJ1-3 and V is TRBV29-1; D remains unclear. The length of the CDR3 is 12 residues. Germline assignment: CDR1 SQVTM and CDR2 ANQGSEA. V was shortened by 7 bases and J by 0 bases, with 7 bases between the two germline ends. CDR3 sequence: CSGRSSGNTIYF. In DNA form, the CDR3 reads TGCAGCGGAAGGTCCTCTGGAAACACCATATATTTT.

This chain uses TRBV5-4 with TRBJ2-2, with TRBD2 matching 12 bases. The CDR3 is 16 residues long. Germline V gene lookup returns CDR1 SGHNT and CDR2 YYREEE (reference sequence). J was trimmed by 1 base and V by 5 bases; bases with no gene match: 3. For the CDR3, the DNA is TGTGCCAGCAGTAGGACTAGCGGGGTGAACACCGGGGAGCTGTTTTTT. Amino acids: CASSRTSGVNTGELFF.

The chain joins TRBV7-3 to TRBJ2-2, with D unresolved. Between the trimmed V and J ends, which lost 1 base and 6 bases, there was a span of 3 bases. Per germline, CDR1 SGHTA and CDR2 FQGTGA. The CDR3 spans 12 residues. DNA for the CDR3: TGTGCCAGCAGCTTAATCTCCGGGGAGCTGTTTTTT. Encoded protein: CASSLISGELFF.

V and J are TRBV30 and TRBJ1-4; 9 positions agree with TRBD1. Germline CDR1 GTSNPN, CDR2 SVGIG (reference sequence). The ends lost 2 bases at V and 5 bases at J; junction bases unmatched: 3. The CDR3 spans 14 residues. The CDR3 sequence is CAWSSGTGNEKLFF. The CDR3 region has the DNA TGTGCCTGGAGTTCCGGGACAGGGAATGAAAAACTGTTTTTT.